Below are 9 T cell receptor beta chains sequenced from a single sample in a study of T cells in Graves' hyperthyroidism and ophthalmopathy. Amplification of TCR beta CDR3 regions used RNA as the template. During a first-round RT-PCR of the TCR CDR3, the HTBI primer set was used. One entry per CDR3 protein results from TCRdb running MiXCR on the multiplex PCR reads. This sample carries hundreds of thousands of distinct CDR3 sequences, 22% of them seen once, and the ten largest clones take around 54%. The material sequenced was blood. These receptors all come from a woman in her 70s with Graves' ophthalmopathy.

V and J are TRBV3-1 and TRBJ2-5; no firm D call. With 5 bases removed from V and 2 bases from J, the gap between germline ends came to 12 bases. Germline lookup yields CDR1 LGHDT and CDR2 YNNKEL (reference sequence). This CDR3 comprises 14 residues. The CDR3 loop reads CASSERGLQETQYF. The DNA of the CDR3 is TGTGCCAGCAGCGAGAGAGGTCTTCAAGAGACCCAGTACTTC.

Many counts were recorded for this clonotype. The rearrangement joins TRBV7-6 to TRBJ2-1; D might be TRBD2 (5 bases). CDR1 SGHVS and CDR2 FNYEAQ come from the germline V gene. The ends were cut back, 1 base at V and 5 bases at J, with 15 bases in the middle. CDR3 length: 16 residues. CDR3 residues: CASSLGGRYSDNEQFF. In nucleotides, the CDR3 is TGTGCCAGCAGCTTAGGTGGGAGATATTCCGACAATGAGCAGTTCTTC.

The chain is built from TRBV29-1 and TRBJ2-1; D is unresolved. The V end was cut by 7 bases, the J end by 5 bases, with 18 bases between. CDR3 length equals 14 residues. Per the germline V gene, CDR1 is SQVTM and CDR2 is ANQGSEA. CDR3 DNA: TGCAGCGCCCAGCTACACCTAGATGACAATGAGCAGTTCTTC. It translates to CSAQLHLDDNEQFF.

The chain is built from TRBV6-1 and TRBJ1-2, with D possibly being TRBD1 (6 bases). In germline, CDR1 is MNHNS, CDR2 SASEGT. Trimming removed 6 bases from V and 0 bases from J, with 11 bases in between. The CDR3 runs to 14 residues. This CDR3 is CASRRTATNYGYTF. The CDR3 DNA sequence: TGTGCCAGCAGACGGACAGCAACTAACTATGGCTACACCTTC.

At least ten counts were recorded for this clonotype. The rearrangement joins TRBV12-3 or TRBV12-4 to TRBJ2-5; D is ambiguous. The CDR3 runs to 12 residues. The V end lost 3 bases, the J end lost 4 bases, and 6 bases lay between the germline ends. The CDR3 DNA follows: TGTGCCAGCAGTTTTGTTTCAGAGACCCAGTACTTC. It is translated as CASSFVSETQYF.

This clonotype was observed at least ten times. The chain couples TRBV12-3 or TRBV12-4 to TRBJ2-2; 7 nucleotides agree with TRBD1. The ends lost 6 bases at V and 8 bases at J; junction bases unmatched: 12. This CDR3 comprises 15 residues. CDR3 residues: CASSTSGQSTGELFF. The CDR3 nucleotides read TGTGCCAGCAGCACCTCGGGACAGTCGACTGGGGAGCTGTTTTTT.

This clonotype occurred a few times. The chain joins TRBV6-4 to TRBJ1-3; 8 nucleotides agree with TRBD1. CDR3 length: 13 residues. CDR1 is MRHNA, CDR2 SNTAGT, per germline. With V trimmed by 8 bases and J by 3 bases, 3 bases remained unmatched. The CDR3 is CASSRGLGNTIYF. The DNA for the CDR3 is TGTGCCAGCTCCAGGGGGCTTGGAAACACCATATATTTT.

The V call is TRBV5-6, the J call TRBJ1-1, with no clear D. The CDR3 sequence is 12 residues long. The V gene lost 0 bases and the J gene lost 5 bases, with 5 bases spanning the gap. Germline CDR1 and CDR2: SGHDT and YYEEEE. CDR3 amino acids: CASSLVKTEAFF. CDR3 DNA: TGTGCCAGCAGCTTGGTTAAAACTGAAGCTTTCTTT.

This clonotype was detected a few times. The J gene is TRBJ2-7, the V gene TRBV11-1; 11 bases align to TRBD1. Germline assignment: CDR1 SGHAT and CDR2 FQDESV (reference sequence). The junction had 6 bases not matched to a gene; V was cut back by 6 bases and J by 2 bases. The CDR3 has 15 amino acids. The CDR3 DNA follows: TGTGCCAGCAGTTCTTTGGGACAGGGGGCCTACGAGCAGTACTTC. This codes for CASSSLGQGAYEQYF.